This T cell receptor (beta chain) comes out of a study of cytomegalovirus exposure and HLA in healthy donors. Study-wide findings and caveats: Reported performance of the classifier showed diagnosis of cytomegalovirus status with high specificity and sensitivity. Association of a missense DCLRE1C variant with TCR beta V- and J-gene trimming was reported in a later analysis. HLA alleles showed associations with around 15,000 TCR beta sequences in a later analysis, at a 0.05 false discovery rate. Presence/absence results assume similar sequencing depth per donor, which may not hold.

PCR amplification relied on 60 Vbeta primers (plus 13 Jbeta primers). The table came from immunoSEQ multiplex PCR; TCRdb's copy has only in-frame clones and leaves some out. Of hundreds of thousands of clones detected, over 80% appear once; the ten largest clones hold roughly 6%. Details on this clone: The antigen is not known.

Material: PBMCs. This TCR derives from a man aged 35-49 years in good health and CMV-seropositive.

This CDR3 reads CASSITGANSQPQHF. The CDR3 bases are TGTGCCAGTAGTATTACAGGGGCAAATAGTCAGCCCCAGCATTTT. The chain is built from TRBV19 and TRBJ1-5, with TRBD1 identical over 7 bases. The CDR3 consists of 15 residues. Looked up from germline, CDR1 is LNHDA and CDR2 is SQIVND (reference sequence). V dropped 3 bases and J dropped 6; count of bases not matched to a gene: 8.